The T cell receptor beta chain under discussion was sequenced for a study of T cells after posttransplantation cyclophosphamide (dated by TCRdb to the mid-2010s). At the level of the whole study: Using TRB sequencing, the study followed how the T cell repertoire rebuilt after myeloablative bone marrow transplantation with posttransplantation cyclophosphamide given as GVHD prophylaxis. Samples from around 35 PTCy-treated patients and approximately 15 related bone marrow donors of those patients were subjected to antigen receptor sequencing. Blood from every one of the roughly 30 PTCy patients who had 1-year posttransplant specimens underwent TRB sequencing. TRB sequencing was also done on up to about 3 additional blood samples from 2 to 5.2 years after transplant in 3 patients, and on pretransplant blood from 4 patients. Because TRA and TRB clonality correlated tightly in 10 or so samples, later TCR analyses were limited to TRB. Public TRB sequences were compared against a database of over 3,600 sequences linked to responses to pathogens, tumor antigens, self-antigens and alloantigens. Paper-wide results and their limitations: Donor-recipient similarity was low at 1-2 months but increased during the first year, and donor CD8+ memory clones often dominated later blood repertoires. The TRB repertoires of T cells infiltrating skin or GI tract showed only limited overlap with the TRB repertoires of T cells in blood. Across 45 to 50 patients, TRB clonality was highly associated with recipient CMV seropositivity and CMV reactivation, and PTCy diversity was similar to diversity in CNI/methotrexate controls.

Genomic DNA was used for TRB sequencing, which was performed with the immunoSEQ assay at survey resolution or with the hsTCRB kit. The authors' pipeline ran thus. The immunoSEQ software handled the initial read processing, while the LymphoSeq R package was used for the repertoire analyses. Clonality was computed as 1 minus normalized Shannon entropy; Gini coefficient was also calculated for each TRB dataset. Phenotypes of unsorted samples were inferred by mapping TRB sequences from sorted subsets of the recipient or donor onto unsorted samples of the same recipient. TCRdb's version of the immuneACCESS table is confined to in-frame rearrangements and falls short of the full clone set. An unresolved V gene accounts for under half of the shortfall where checked; the remainder is of unknown origin. The V and J calls and clone size are taken from that table; D and trimming were inferred from the DNA. The sample records approximately 10,000 clones, around 92% of which are singletons. The ten largest clones take up roughly 4% of the sample.

The control group consisted of 10 to 12 patients who received myeloablative marrow transplants with methotrexate plus a calcineurin inhibitor and who were sampled 1 year after transplant. Peripheral blood and bone marrow mononuclear cells were isolated by Ficoll-Hypaque density centrifugation and cryopreserved. V is cut by 2 bases and J by 2 bases, and the space between the germline ends is 4 bases. From cysteine to phenylalanine, the CDR3 is 12 amino acids long. The entry retains the CDR3 DNA only, 36 bases that are in frame from base 1. CDR1 and CDR2 (PRHDT, FYEKMQ) derive from the germline V gene (reference sequence). A remark on this clone: No antigen is known for it. Per-base qualities were not stored, and no clone one base away is much larger.

Specimen: PBMCs, collected around 450 days after allogeneic stem cell transplant with calcineurin inhibitor and methotrexate. The sequence joins TRBV13 to TRBJ2-7; the D segment cannot be called with confidence. This receptor was taken from a male patient aged 45 to 59 who received an allogeneic stem cell transplant from an unrelated donor, was CMV-positive, and had chronic GVHD only. Some T cells may derive from the graft donor when a transplant has been performed. CDR3 region: CASSLWPYEQYF. Read as DNA, the sequence is TGTGCCAGCAGCTTATGGCCCTACGAGCAGTACTTC.